This paragraph reports one T cell receptor (beta chain). With 6 bases removed from V and 0 bases from J, the gap between germline ends came to 10 bases. CDR1 MNHNS and CDR2 SASEGT come from the germline V gene. This CDR3 is built from 14 residues. The data derive from a study of PD-L1 blockade in urothelial cancer. For the study at large: Patients' atezolizumab regimen, 1,200 mg intravenously every 3 weeks, began around 2014. Study patients had been treated with 0 to 3 previous chemotherapy regimens.

What went into each PCR as a spike was synthetic TCR analog templates. Profiled with immunoSEQ multiplex PCR; TCRdb holds only in-frame clones, not every one. The table includes fewer than 50,000 clones, roughly 89% detected once. Specified time point: peripheral blood 6 weeks after treatment start. The receptor was derived from a man between 65 and 80 years old with urothelial cancer. The chain employs TRBV6-1 and TRBJ2-3; D might be TRBD2 (5 bases). Sequences were derived from PBMCs, sampled around atezolizumab (anti-PD-L1) treatment. The CDR3 reads CASRVSASTDTQYF. For the CDR3, the DNA is TGTGCCAGCAGAGTTAGCGCGAGCACAGATACGCAGTATTTT.